The rows below give T cell receptor beta chains drawn from one sample of a study of a mutant IDH1 vaccine in newly diagnosed glioma. The assay was immunoSEQ multiplex PCR, and TCRdb's table has in-frame clones only and misses some. The top ten hold 5.5% of the sample, which has roughly 130,000 clones, around 77% seen once. For these receptors, no antigen is known. Sample: PBMCs, taken from a glioma patient whose treatment included an IDH1 peptide vaccine. The receptors shown here come from a man aged 40-49 years with glioma. CDR3s include the opening cysteine and the closing phenylalanine or tryptophan. The D gene is left open where the match is weak. Clone sizes are given selectively: once, few, many, or a class where the clone is expanded.

>14|TRBV10-3|TRBD1|TRBJ2-3|.
CAIRQGASTDTQYF
TGTGCCATCAGACAGGGGGCTAGCACAGATACGCAGTATTTT
>16|TRBV9|TRBD2|TRBJ2-2|.
CASSLGTSGMTGELFF
TGTGCCAGCAGCTTGGGGACTAGCGGGATGACCGGGGAGCTGTTTTTT
>15|TRBV19|TRBD2|TRBJ2-1|.
CASSIRGGRYNEQFF
TGTGCCAGTAGTATCCGGGGGGGCCGCTACAATGAGCAGTTCTTC
>14|TRBV5-1|.|TRBJ2-7|.
CASTEPGLSYEQYF
TGCGCCAGCACGGAGCCGGGACTCTCCTACGAGCAGTACTTC
>14|TRBV7-8|.|TRBJ2-5|.
CASSPHTGKETQYF
TGTGCCAGCAGCCCCCACACAGGGAAGGAGACCCAGTACTTC
>13|TRBV5-5|.|TRBJ1-4|.
CASSLVSREKLFF
TGTGCCAGCAGCTTAGTTTCTCGTGAAAAACTGTTTTTT
>15|TRBV9|TRBD2|TRBJ2-1|.
CASSVVAGGWNEQFF
TGTGCCAGCAGCGTAGTTGCGGGAGGATGGAATGAGCAGTTCTTC
>15|TRBV19|TRBD1|TRBJ1-4|once
CASSMGGQGIEKLFF
TGTGCCAGTAGTATGGGAGGACAGGGCATTGAAAAACTGTTTTTT
>14|TRBV4-3|.|TRBJ1-4|few
CASSYRRGEEKLFF
TGCGCCAGCAGCTACCGGAGGGGCGAAGAAAAACTGTTTTTT
>12|TRBV6-6|.|TRBJ2-7|once
CASSYSEGEQYF
TGTGCCAGCAGTTACTCGGAGGGCGAGCAGTACTTC
>16|TRBV7-8|TRBD1|TRBJ2-7|few
CASLMAGTGKSYEQYF
TGTGCCAGTCTTATGGCCGGGACAGGGAAATCCTACGAGCAGTACTTC
>14|TRBV6-5|.|TRBJ2-3|.
CASSHLEVTDTQYF
TGTGCCAGCAGTCACCTTGAGGTGACAGATACGCAGTATTTT
>16|TRBV4-3|TRBD2|TRBJ2-2|.
CASSHGLAENTGELFF
TGCGCCAGCAGCCACGGGCTAGCGGAGAACACCGGGGAGCTGTTTTTT
>13|TRBV7-2|.|TRBJ2-1|few
CASSLLTGNEQFF
TGTGCCAGCAGCTTACTAACAGGGAATGAGCAGTTCTTC
>13|TRBV7-2|.|TRBJ2-1|.
CASSLVPVNEQFF
TGTGCCAGCAGCTTAGTTCCAGTGAATGAGCAGTTCTTC
>15|TRBV5-1|.|TRBJ1-5|.
CASSLMGNSNQPQHF
TGCGCCAGCAGCTTGATGGGAAATAGCAATCAGCCCCAGCATTTT
>14|TRBV2|.|TRBJ1-4|.
CASQIDTANEKLFF
TGTGCCAGCCAAATTGACACAGCGAATGAAAAACTGTTTTTT
>17|TRBV18|TRBD1|TRBJ2-7|once
CASSPLGTGWGGYEQYF
TGTGCCAGCTCACCACTTGGGACAGGATGGGGAGGATACGAGCAGTACTTC
>14|TRBV7-9|.|TRBJ2-2|few
CASSRGEGNGELFF
TGTGCCAGCAGCCGTGGCGAGGGGAACGGGGAGCTGTTTTTT
>12|TRBV27|.|TRBJ1-2|.
CASSFGGGGYTF
TGTGCCAGCAGTTTCGGTGGGGGTGGCTACACCTTC
>16|TRBV27|.|TRBJ2-6|.
CASSLGLTSGANVLTF
TGTGCCAGCAGTTTAGGACTGACCTCTGGGGCCAACGTCCTGACTTTC
>18|TRBV7-6|TRBD1|TRBJ2-2|.
CASSLGRRQGTDTGELFF
TGTGCCAGCAGCTTAGGCCGTAGACAGGGCACCGACACCGGGGAGCTGTTTTTT
>9|TRBV20-1|.|TRBJ2-1|.
CSSEREQFF
TGCAGCTCGGAACGAGAGCAGTTCTTC
>15|TRBV7-8|.|TRBJ1-6|.
CASSSDSPYNSPLHF
TGTGCCAGCAGCTCCGACAGTCCCTATAATTCACCCCTCCACTTT
>12|TRBV7-2|.|TRBJ2-7|.
CASSWGLTEQYF
TGTGCCAGCAGCTGGGGACTTACGGAGCAGTACTTC